This section outlines one T cell receptor (delta chain) sequence together with its context. A far larger clone is off by one base, so a read error is likely. These data originate in a study of gamma-delta T cells after stem cell transplantation. TCRdb repeated clone calling on the RT-PCR reads with CATT. The sample includes about 660 delta-chain clones, about 6.9% of them seen just once. The sequenced material came from gamma-delta T cells. The sequence was collected from a human donor. It is not recorded whose cells these are; they may come from a transplant donor.

CDR3 protein: CALGELGNSLNLSTGGLPTSVLADKLIF. Here the CDR3 DNA reads TGTGCTCTTGGGGAACTCGGGAATTCCCTAAACCTCTCTACTGGGGGCTTACCCACTAGTGTCCTCGCCGATAAACTCATCTTT. The V and J genes are TRDV1 and TRDJ1; 8 bases fit TRDD3. Germline V CDR1 and CDR2: TSWWSYY, QGS. The CDR3 totals 28 residues. The V and J ends lost 0 bases and 3 bases, in that order; junction bases with no gene match: 42.